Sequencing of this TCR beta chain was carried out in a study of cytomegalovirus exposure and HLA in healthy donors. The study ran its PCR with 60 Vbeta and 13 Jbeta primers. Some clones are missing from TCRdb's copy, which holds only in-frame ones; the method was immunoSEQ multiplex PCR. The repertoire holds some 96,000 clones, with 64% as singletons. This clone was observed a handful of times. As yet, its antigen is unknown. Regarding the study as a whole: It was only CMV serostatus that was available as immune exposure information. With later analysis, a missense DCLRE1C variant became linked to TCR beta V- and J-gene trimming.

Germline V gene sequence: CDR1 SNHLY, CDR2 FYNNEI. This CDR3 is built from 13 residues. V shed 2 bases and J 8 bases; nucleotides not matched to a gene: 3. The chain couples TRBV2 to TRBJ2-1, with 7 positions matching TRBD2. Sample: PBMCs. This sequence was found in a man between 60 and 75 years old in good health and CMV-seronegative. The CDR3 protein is CASSELAGDEQFF. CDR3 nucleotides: TGTGCCAGCAGTGAATTAGCGGGTGATGAGCAGTTCTTC.